The TCR beta chain described here comes from a study of T cells in Graves' hyperthyroidism and ophthalmopathy (dated by TCRdb to the late 2010s). Regarding the research as a whole: Peripheral blood samples were taken at initial diagnosis, before any treatment was given. To identify TCR V-J signatures that set the groups apart, the researchers used a discovery cohort of roughly 100 patients, made up of 40 to 45 with Graves' ophthalmopathy and some 60 with stable Graves' hyperthyroidism. Prospective prediction of ophthalmopathy was tested in an independent validation cohort consisting of about 19 hyperthyroidism patients and 15 to 17 patients who later progressed to ophthalmopathy. The 95 to 100 discovery patients were randomly divided into training and test sets at a 7:3 ratio. In addition, the study compared T-cell repertoires in thyroid tissue and in blood from several Graves' hyperthyroidism patients. After sampling, hyperthyroidism patients received methimazole starting at 30 mg daily, and ophthalmopathy patients received high-dose intravenous methylprednisolone. According to the paper, TCR Vbeta CDR3 sequencing was carried out on over 130 peripheral blood samples, which came from some 41 ophthalmopathy, around 75 hyperthyroidism and approximately 17 progressor patients. Overall results and qualifications from the work: Sample size was not statistically predetermined, and investigators were not blinded to group allocation. Most expanded thyroid clonotypes (frequency above 0.001) were also detected in blood, a finding suggesting that blood repertoires may reflect thyroid immune responses. A 13 V-J signature model separated ophthalmopathy from stable hyperthyroidism, with about 90% sensitivity and just under 84% specificity in cross-validation and 80%/75% in testing. During validation, the model predicted progression to ophthalmopathy a median of approximately six months ahead of onset, with approximately 71% sensitivity and 72.22% specificity.

Ten or more counts support this clonotype. What antigen it recognizes has not been identified. Base qualities are not at hand, and no much larger clone is one base apart. The TCR beta CDR3 regions were amplified from RNA transcripts. The TCR CDR3 was subjected to a first round of RT-PCR using the HTBI primer set and the Qiagen OneStep RT-PCR kit. Libraries were constructed in a second round of multiplex PCR, after which size selection and purification were carried out. The libraries were sequenced on an Illumina HiSeq2000 using paired-end 100 bp reads. In the paper's pipeline: SOAPnuke was used to process the raw data, with reads discarded if the reads contained adapters or uncalled bases, had a mean Phred below 15, or lacked an exact constant-primer or identifier match. COPE v1.2.5 was used to merge high-quality paired reads, and clonotypes were defined as unique nucleotide sequences. Clonotypes were aligned to IMGT TRBV, TRBD and TRBJ reference segments using MiTCR v1.1. Analysis was restricted to V-J combinations with a frequency above 0.0001, which covered roughly 99% of repertoires. A TCS score was defined as the ratio of F50 (clonal expansion) to E x V (chaos), with BLOSUM62-based TCRdist applied between CDR3 peptides within each V-J. Welch's t-statistics and random forest reduced approximately 520 V-J features to roughly 13, which were used in a naive Bayes classifier (R e1071). TCRdb reran the public reads through fastp at Q25 and MiXCR, keeping productive beta chains. Rows with one shared CDR3 protein collapse into an entry with the most common genes and DNA. These V and J calls derive from TCRdb rather than the authors' analysis. The sample includes about 580,000 distinct CDR3 sequences, with around 13% observed a single time. The ten largest clones represent 4.5% to 6% of the sample.

Hyperthyroidism patients were newly diagnosed, had a disease duration of under 2 months, and were aged 18 to 65 years. Any patient with an uncontrolled infection, another autoimmune disease, pregnancy or lactation was excluded. Diagnoses were based on clinical symptoms, serum thyroxine and TRAb, thyroid ultrasound and orbital computed tomography. Blood from progressor patients was drawn when they were first diagnosed with hyperthyroidism, before any ophthalmopathy symptoms appeared. Ficoll-Paque density gradient centrifugation was used to isolate PBMCs from 8.5 to 10 ml of fresh peripheral blood. Progressor patients were first diagnosed with Graves' hyperthyroidism and then developed ophthalmopathy during follow-up. Total RNA was extracted using Trizol reagent, and RNA quality was assessed on an Agilent 2100 Bioanalyzer. The clonotype comes from a woman under 40 with Graves' hyperthyroidism that later progressed to Graves' ophthalmopathy. Sequencing was performed on blood.

The sequenced DNA: TGCAGTGCTCCAATAGCGGGAGCACAAGATACGCAGTATTTT. Its protein is CSAPIAGAQDTQYF. The receptor chain draws on TRBV20-1 and TRBJ2-3; the junction holds 9 bases that match TRBD2. Including cysteine and phenylalanine, the CDR3 has 14 amino acids. Just CDR3 DNA is preserved here, 42 bases in frame from base 1. CDR1 DFQATT and CDR2 SNEGSKA were looked up in the germline V gene (reference sequence). The junction shows trimming of 5 bases on V and 5 bases on J, and the gene matches do not reach 8 bases of it.